The text below deals with one T cell receptor (beta chain). The data were taken from a study of blood T cell repertoires in COVID-19. Study information: Samples representing acute and convalescent COVID-19 were sourced from the United States, Italy and Spain. From T cells, B-cell-depleted T cells, or PBMCs came the material, which was cDNA or gDNA.

This CDR3 spans 13 amino acids. J was trimmed by 5 bases and V by 9 bases; bases with no gene match: 9. Per germline, CDR1 MNHEY and CDR2 SVGAGI. In the study's own analysis: Counts of nucleated cells, estimated from reference gene primer amplification, were obtained. Sequencing was performed with immunoSEQ multiplex PCR; in TCRdb, only in-frame clones are kept and a portion is missing. V and J calls and clone size are copied from that table; D and trimming were computed from the DNA. Among 50,000 to 75,000 clones, around three quarters were seen once, and the ten largest hold 3% to 4%. The sequence was obtained from a man aged 60-69 years with acute or convalescent COVID-19. The sample consisted of peripheral blood. J is TRBJ2-7 and V is TRBV6-5; 8 bases align to TRBD1. The CDR3 protein is CASKDRAGDEQYF. The DNA for the CDR3 is TGTGCCAGTAAGGACAGGGCTGGAGACGAGCAGTACTTC.